What follows describes a single T cell receptor (beta chain). Its antigen is as yet unknown. The source of the sample is a study of cytomegalovirus exposure and HLA in healthy donors. Between the trimmed V and J ends, which lost 3 bases and 2 bases, there was a span of 11 bases. Per germline, CDR1 SGHRS and CDR2 YFSETQ. This CDR3 region has 14 residues. The PCR employed 60 Vbeta primers together with 13 Jbeta primers. TCRdb keeps only in-frame clones here, not all; method: immunoSEQ multiplex PCR. The sample carries tens of thousands of clones, around 85% recorded once. Whole-study results and caveats: The authors listed roughly 150 TCR beta chains as cytomegalovirus-associated.

The sample taken for sequencing was PBMCs. The TCR originated in a young man in good health and CMV-seronegative. This chain links TRBV5-1 with TRBJ2-5; D gene uncertain. The CDR3 here is CASSWQSRQETQYF. DNA for the CDR3: TGCGCCAGCAGCTGGCAGTCCAGACAAGAGACCCAGTACTTC.